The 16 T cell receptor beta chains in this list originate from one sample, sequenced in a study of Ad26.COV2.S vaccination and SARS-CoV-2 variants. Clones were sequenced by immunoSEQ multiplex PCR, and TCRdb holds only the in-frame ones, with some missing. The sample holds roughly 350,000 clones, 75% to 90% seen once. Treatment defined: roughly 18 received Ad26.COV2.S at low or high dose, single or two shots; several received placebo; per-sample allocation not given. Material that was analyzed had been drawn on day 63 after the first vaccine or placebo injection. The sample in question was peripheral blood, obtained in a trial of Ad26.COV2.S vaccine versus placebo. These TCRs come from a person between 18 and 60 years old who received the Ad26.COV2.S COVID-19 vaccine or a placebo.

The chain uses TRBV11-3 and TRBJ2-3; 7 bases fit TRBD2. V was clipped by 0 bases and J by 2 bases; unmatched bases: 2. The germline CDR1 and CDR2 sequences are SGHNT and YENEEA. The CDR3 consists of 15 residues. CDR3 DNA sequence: TGTGCCAGCAGCTTAGAGGGGACTACCACAGATACGCAGTATTTT. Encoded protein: CASSLEGTTTDTQYF.

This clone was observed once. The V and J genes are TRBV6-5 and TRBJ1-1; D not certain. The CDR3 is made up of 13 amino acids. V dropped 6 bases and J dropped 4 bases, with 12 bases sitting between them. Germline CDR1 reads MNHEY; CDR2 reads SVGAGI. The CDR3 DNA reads TGTGCCAGCAGAAGGAGTTGGGGCACTGAAGCTTTCTTT. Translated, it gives CASRRSWGTEAFF.

The CDR3 reads CASSIVSAGGSNQPQHF. CDR3 nucleotides: TGTGCCAGTAGTATAGTGTCGGCAGGGGGAAGCAATCAGCCCCAGCATTTT. This chain uses TRBV19 with TRBJ1-5, with 7 bases that match TRBD1. The CDR3 is 17 amino acids. Trimming took 1 base from V and 1 from J; bases not matched to a gene: 7. Germline-derived CDR1 and CDR2 are LNHDA and SQIVND (reference sequence).

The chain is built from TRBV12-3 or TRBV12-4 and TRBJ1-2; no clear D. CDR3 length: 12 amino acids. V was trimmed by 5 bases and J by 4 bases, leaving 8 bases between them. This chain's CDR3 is CASSPTIYGYTF. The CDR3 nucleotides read TGTGCCAGCAGTCCAACCATCTATGGCTACACCTTC.

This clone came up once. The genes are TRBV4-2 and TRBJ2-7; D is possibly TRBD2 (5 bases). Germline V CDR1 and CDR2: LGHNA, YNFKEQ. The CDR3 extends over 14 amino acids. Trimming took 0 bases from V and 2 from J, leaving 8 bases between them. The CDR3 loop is CASSQDPGTYEQYF. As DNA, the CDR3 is TGTGCCAGCAGCCAAGACCCCGGGACCTACGAGCAGTACTTC.

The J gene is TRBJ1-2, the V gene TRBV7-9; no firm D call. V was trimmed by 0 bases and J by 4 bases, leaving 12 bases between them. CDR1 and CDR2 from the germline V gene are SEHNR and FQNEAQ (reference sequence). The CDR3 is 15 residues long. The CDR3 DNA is TGTGCCAGCAGCTTAGCTATCGGGGTCAGCTATGGCTACACCTTC. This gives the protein CASSLAIGVSYGYTF.

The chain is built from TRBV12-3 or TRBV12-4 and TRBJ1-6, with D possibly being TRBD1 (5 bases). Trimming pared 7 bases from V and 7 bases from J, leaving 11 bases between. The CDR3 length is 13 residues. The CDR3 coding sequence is TGTGCCAGCACCCCCGGGGCCAATTCACCCCTCCACTTT. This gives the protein CASTPGANSPLHF.

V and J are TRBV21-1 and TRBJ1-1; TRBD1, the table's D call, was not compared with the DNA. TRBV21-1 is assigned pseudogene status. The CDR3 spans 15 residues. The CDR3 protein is CASSKKPGVVGEAFF. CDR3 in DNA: TGTGCCAGCAGCAAAAAGCCAGGGGTTGTCGGCGAAGCTTTCTTT.

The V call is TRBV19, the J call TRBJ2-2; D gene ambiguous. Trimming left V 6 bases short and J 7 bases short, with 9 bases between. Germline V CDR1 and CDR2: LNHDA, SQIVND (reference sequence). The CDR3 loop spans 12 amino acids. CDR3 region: CASRKAVGELFF. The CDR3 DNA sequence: TGTGCCAGTAGGAAAGCAGTCGGGGAGCTGTTTTTT.

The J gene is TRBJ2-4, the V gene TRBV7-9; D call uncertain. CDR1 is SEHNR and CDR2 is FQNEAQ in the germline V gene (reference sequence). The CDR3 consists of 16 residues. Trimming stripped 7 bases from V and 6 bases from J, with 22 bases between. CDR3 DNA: TGTGCCAGCACGAGTGTCCCCAATCTCGCAGCAAACATTCAGTACTTC. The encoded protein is CASTSVPNLAANIQYF.

The CDR3 loop is CSVADSGDSNQPQHF. The CDR3 nucleotides are TGCAGCGTTGCTGATTCAGGGGATAGCAATCAGCCCCAGCATTTT. The V gene is TRBV29-1, the J gene TRBJ1-5; TRBD1 might be the D (6 bases). Trimming shortened V by 4 bases and J by 0 bases, and 13 bases separated the two germline ends. Germline CDR1 is SQVTM and CDR2 is ANQGSEA. The CDR3 sequence is 15 residues long.

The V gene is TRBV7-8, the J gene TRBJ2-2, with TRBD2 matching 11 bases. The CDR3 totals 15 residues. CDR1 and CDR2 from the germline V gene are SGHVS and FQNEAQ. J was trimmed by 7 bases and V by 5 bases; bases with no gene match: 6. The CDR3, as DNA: TGTGCCAGCAGCCGCGGACTAGCGGGCGTCGGGGAGCTGTTTTTT. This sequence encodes CASSRGLAGVGELFF.

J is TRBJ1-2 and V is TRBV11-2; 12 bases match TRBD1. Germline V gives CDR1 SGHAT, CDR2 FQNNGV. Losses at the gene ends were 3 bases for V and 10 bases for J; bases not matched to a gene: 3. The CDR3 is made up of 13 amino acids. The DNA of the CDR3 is TGTGCCAGCAGCTTCGGGACAGGGGGCTCCTACACCTTC. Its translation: CASSFGTGGSYTF.

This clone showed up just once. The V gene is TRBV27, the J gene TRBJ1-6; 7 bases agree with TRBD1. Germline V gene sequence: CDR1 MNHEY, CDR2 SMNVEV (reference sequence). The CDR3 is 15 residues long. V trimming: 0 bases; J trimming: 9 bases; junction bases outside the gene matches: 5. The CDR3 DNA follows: TGTGCCAGCAGTTTATCGAGAGACAGGGCTTCACCCCTCCACTTT. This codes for CASSLSRDRASPLHF.

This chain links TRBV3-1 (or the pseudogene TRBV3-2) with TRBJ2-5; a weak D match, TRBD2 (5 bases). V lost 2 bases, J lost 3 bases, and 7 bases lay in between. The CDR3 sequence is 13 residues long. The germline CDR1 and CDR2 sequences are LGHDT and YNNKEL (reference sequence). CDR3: CASSQSGEETQYF. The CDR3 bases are TGTGCCAGCAGCCAATCCGGGGAAGAGACCCAGTACTTC.

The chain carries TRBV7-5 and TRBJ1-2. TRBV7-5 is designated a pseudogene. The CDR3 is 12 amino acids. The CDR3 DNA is TGTGTCAGAAGCTTAGCCGGGGACGGCTACACCTTC. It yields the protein CVRSLAGDGYTF.